This TCR beta chain came from a study of CD8+CD57+ T cells in acquired aplastic anemia. Study context: The study obtained an average of about 3.2 ug of DNA from sorted CD4+ and CD8+ cells.

All sequencing subjects had displayed CD8+CD57+ cell expansion on flow cytometry. The CDR3 consists of 16 residues. Looked up from germline, CDR1 is SGHVS and CDR2 is FNYEAQ. The study's findings and limits: Patients and controls shared 25 to 30 CD8+ CDR3 sequences.

TCR beta VDJ and CDR3 were profiled, and genomic DNA was the template. TCRdb passed the reads through MiXCR, listing each CDR3 protein once. This sample has 100,000 to 150,000 distinct CDR3 sequences; roughly 55% occur once, and the top ten carry around 29%. This clonotype was counted once. Its antigen is still unknown. This could be a read error, since a much larger clone is one nucleotide away. Sequences were obtained from sorted CD4+, CD8+, or CD8+CD57+ T cells (not recorded which) from PBMCs. The receptor was derived from a human donor with aplastic anemia. V gene TRBV7-6 combines with J gene TRBJ2-3; 11 bases align to TRBD2. The CDR3 here is CAGSSLAGERTDTQYF. The CDR3 DNA is TGTGCCGGCAGCTCACTAGCGGGGGAGCGCACAGATACGCAGTATTTT.